This T cell receptor beta chain was documented in a study of identical twins. Of note for this clonotype: Its cognate antigen is unknown.

Every sampled donor was Caucasian and healthy. A single record per CDR3 protein comes from TCRdb applying MiXCR to the 5' RACE reads. Of 420,000 or so distinct CDR3 sequences listed, approximately 17% are singletons. Study-level points and caveats: Conclusions leaned on cross-sectional statistical analysis and did not track the same donors over time. For cord blood, abundant beta clonotypes had fewer insertions, unlike memory repertoires, which showed none.

J was trimmed by 5 bases and V by 3 bases; bases with no gene match: 4. Germline V lookup: CDR1 SEHNR, CDR2 FQNEAQ (reference sequence). This CDR3 has 15 residues. The sequence derives from a man in his forties or fifties in good health. Sequenced material: naive T cells sorted from blood. This rearrangement joins TRBV7-9 to TRBJ1-4, with TRBD1 matching over 9 bases. The CDR3 DNA is TGTGCCAGCAGCTTGCCCGGGACAGGGAATGAAAAACTGTTTTTT. This sequence encodes CASSLPGTGNEKLFF.